This TCR beta chain was recorded in a study of T cell repertoires in cytomegalovirus infection. From the reads, TCRdb called clonotypes with MiXCR, one entry per CDR3 protein. This table holds roughly 80,000 distinct CDR3 sequences, under 30% found once. This CDR3 contains 14 residues. Germline V gene sequence: CDR1 MNHEY, CDR2 SVGEGT. V was clipped by 0 bases and J by 8 bases; unmatched bases: 6. On this clonotype itself: Its antigen is unidentified.

This receptor was taken from a human donor in good health (CMV status not recorded). Some clones in this sample may be carry-over from other donors' samples. Sequencing was performed on CD8+ T cells from cultured PBMCs, taken from culture after CMV antigen stimulation. The chain is built from TRBV6-2 or TRBV6-3 and TRBJ1-1, with TRBD1 identical over 7 bases. The CDR3 protein is CASSYSSGGLEAFF. The CDR3 region has the DNA TGTGCCAGCAGTTACTCGTCAGGGGGGCTCGAAGCTTTCTTT.